What follows is one T cell receptor beta chain and its context. As yet, its antigen is unknown. What was amplified from RNA transcripts were TCR beta CDR3 regions. First-round RT-PCR of the TCR CDR3 relied on the HTBI primer set. Each CDR3 protein gets one entry after TCRdb re-called the multiplex PCR reads with MiXCR. The sample carries hundreds of thousands of distinct CDR3 sequences, around a sixth recorded once. Clinicians diagnosed patients from clinical symptoms, serum thyroxine and TRAb, thyroid ultrasound and orbital computed tomography. The data stem from a study of T cells in Graves' hyperthyroidism and ophthalmopathy. About the research overall: The blood sample was taken at first diagnosis, before treatment began. Overall study findings and caveats: Ophthalmopathy could be told apart from stable hyperthyroidism with a 13 V-J model. Blood also contained most expanded thyroid clonotypes above 0.001.

The trim removed 3 bases at V and 6 bases at J, leaving 4 bases unmatched. CDR1 and CDR2 (germline): GTSNPN, SVGIG (reference sequence). The CDR3 contains 14 residues. The gene calls are TRBV30 and TRBJ2-1, with 11 bases lining up with TRBD2. Material for sequencing was blood. The receptor comes from a woman in her late teens or twenties with Graves' hyperthyroidism. CDR3 amino acids: CAWSRLAGPNEQFF. Here the CDR3 DNA reads TGTGCCTGGAGCCGACTAGCGGGACCCAATGAGCAGTTCTTC.